These T cell receptor beta chains were read from a single sample in a study of T cell repertoires in cytomegalovirus infection. TCRdb re-called the reads with MiXCR, one entry per CDR3 protein. The sample records under 350,000 distinct CDR3 sequences, about a tenth being singletons. Sequencing was carried out using PBMCs. The receptors here all came from a human donor in good health (CMV status not recorded). Some clones in this sample may be carry-over from other donors' samples. The CDR3 runs from the conserved cysteine through the conserved F or W. The order of the fields is D gene, J gene, clone size, V gene, CDR3 DNA, CDR3 protein. A D gene is named only where the DNA matches it firmly. Clone size is stated in some rows and not others, as once, few, many or a class when expanded.

D: TRBD1
J: TRBJ2-5
size: many
V: TRBV20-1
DNA: TGCAGTGCTAGGCCCGGGACAGGGGGCAGAGAGAGAGAGACCCAGTACTTC
CDR3: CSARPGTGGRERETQYF

D: .
J: TRBJ1-3
size: many
V: TRBV28
DNA: TGTGCCATCCGGGGGTACTCTGGAAACACCATATATTTT
CDR3: CAIRGYSGNTIYF

D: TRBD2
J: TRBJ2-1
size: many
V: TRBV4-1
DNA: TGCGCCAGCAGCCAAGAATGGCGGGGGTCCTACAATGAGCAGTTCTTC
CDR3: CASSQEWRGSYNEQFF

D: .
J: TRBJ1-3
size: many
V: TRBV7-2
DNA: TGTGCCAGCAGCTTAGACAGCCTCTCTGGAAACACCATATATTTT
CDR3: CASSLDSLSGNTIYF

D: .
J: TRBJ1-2
size: many
V: TRBV7-2
DNA: TGTGCCAGCAGTCTAATTGAGCTGTATGGCTACACCTTC
CDR3: CASSLIELYGYTF

D: TRBD2
J: TRBJ2-2
size: few
V: TRBV4-3
DNA: TGCGCCAGCAGCCAAGGGGGGGGGGATGGCGGGGAGCTGTTTTTT
CDR3: CASSQGGGDGGELFF

D: TRBD2
J: TRBJ2-3
size: .
V: TRBV11-2
DNA: TGTGCCAGCAGCCCAAGAGCCCTAGCGGGAGTCACGCAGTATTTT
CDR3: CASSPRALAGVTQYF

D: TRBD1
J: TRBJ1-1
size: many
V: TRBV4-2
DNA: TGTGCCAGCAGCCATGAACAGGGGATCGTTCAGGCTGAAGCTTTCTTT
CDR3: CASSHEQGIVQAEAFF

D: .
J: TRBJ1-5
size: many
V: TRBV7-2
DNA: TGTGCCAGCAGCTCGCACTCGGGGTTTCAGCCCCAGCATTTT
CDR3: CASSSHSGFQPQHF

D: .
J: TRBJ1-5
size: many
V: TRBV28
DNA: TGTGCCAGCAGCCCGGGGGGGCCAGGGAATCAGCCCCAGCATTTT
CDR3: CASSPGGPGNQPQHF

D: .
J: TRBJ1-1
size: .
V: TRBV19
DNA: TGTGCCACCTCTTCAGGGGTAGCTGAAGCTTTCTTT
CDR3: CATSSGVAEAFF

D: .
J: TRBJ1-6
size: many
V: TRBV6-4
DNA: TGTGCCAGCAGTGCCGGGGTCGGGAATTCACCCCTCCACTTT
CDR3: CASSAGVGNSPLHF

D: .
J: TRBJ1-3
size: many
V: TRBV11-2
DNA: TGTGCCAGCAGCCCGGGTCGGGGGATCGGTGGAAACACCATATATTTT
CDR3: CASSPGRGIGGNTIYF

D: TRBD1
J: TRBJ1-6
size: many
V: TRBV6-2/TRBV6-3
DNA: TGTGCCAGCAGTTCGACGGGACAGGGGGCATCACCCCTCCACTTT
CDR3: CASSSTGQGASPLHF

D: .
J: TRBJ2-1
size: .
V: TRBV4-1
DNA: TGCGCCAGCAGCCAAGGGACAGGGAGGGATGAGCAGTTCTTC
CDR3: CASSQGTGRDEQFF

D: TRBD1
J: TRBJ1-2
size: many
V: TRBV12-3/TRBV12-4
DNA: TGTGCCAGCAGTTTTCAGGGGGGCTATGGCTACACCTTC
CDR3: CASSFQGGYGYTF

D: .
J: TRBJ2-2
size: many
V: TRBV27
DNA: TGTGCCAGCAGTCTTTTAGGGGGGGCGAACACCGGGGAGCTGTTTTTT
CDR3: CASSLLGGANTGELFF

D: .
J: TRBJ2-2
size: many
V: TRBV7-2
DNA: TGTGCCAGCAGCTATTTAAGAGGGATGGGTCGGGAGCTGTTTTTT
CDR3: CASSYLRGMGRELFF

D: .
J: TRBJ1-6
size: many
V: TRBV7-2
DNA: TGTGCCAGCAGCCCGGGACATAATAATTCACCCCTCCACTTT
CDR3: CASSPGHNNSPLHF

D: TRBD1
J: TRBJ1-5
size: many
V: TRBV7-2
DNA: TGTGCCAGCAGCTCCAGGACAGGGGGCGCAATCTTTGGCAATCAGCCCCAGCATTTT
CDR3: CASSSRTGGAIFGNQPQHF

D: TRBD1
J: TRBJ1-1
size: many
V: TRBV19
DNA: TGTGCCAGTAGTATTTCCCCAGGGGGGAACACTGAAGCTTTCTTT
CDR3: CASSISPGGNTEAFF

D: .
J: TRBJ1-3
size: .
V: TRBV4-2
DNA: TGTGCCAGCAGCCAAGATCAGTCGTCGGGGAACACCATATATTTT
CDR3: CASSQDQSSGNTIYF

D: .
J: TRBJ2-6
size: many
V: TRBV2
DNA: TGTGCCAGCTGGGGGAGTGTCCTCCTATTGGGGGCCAACGTCCTGACTTTC
CDR3: CASWGSVLLLGANVLTF